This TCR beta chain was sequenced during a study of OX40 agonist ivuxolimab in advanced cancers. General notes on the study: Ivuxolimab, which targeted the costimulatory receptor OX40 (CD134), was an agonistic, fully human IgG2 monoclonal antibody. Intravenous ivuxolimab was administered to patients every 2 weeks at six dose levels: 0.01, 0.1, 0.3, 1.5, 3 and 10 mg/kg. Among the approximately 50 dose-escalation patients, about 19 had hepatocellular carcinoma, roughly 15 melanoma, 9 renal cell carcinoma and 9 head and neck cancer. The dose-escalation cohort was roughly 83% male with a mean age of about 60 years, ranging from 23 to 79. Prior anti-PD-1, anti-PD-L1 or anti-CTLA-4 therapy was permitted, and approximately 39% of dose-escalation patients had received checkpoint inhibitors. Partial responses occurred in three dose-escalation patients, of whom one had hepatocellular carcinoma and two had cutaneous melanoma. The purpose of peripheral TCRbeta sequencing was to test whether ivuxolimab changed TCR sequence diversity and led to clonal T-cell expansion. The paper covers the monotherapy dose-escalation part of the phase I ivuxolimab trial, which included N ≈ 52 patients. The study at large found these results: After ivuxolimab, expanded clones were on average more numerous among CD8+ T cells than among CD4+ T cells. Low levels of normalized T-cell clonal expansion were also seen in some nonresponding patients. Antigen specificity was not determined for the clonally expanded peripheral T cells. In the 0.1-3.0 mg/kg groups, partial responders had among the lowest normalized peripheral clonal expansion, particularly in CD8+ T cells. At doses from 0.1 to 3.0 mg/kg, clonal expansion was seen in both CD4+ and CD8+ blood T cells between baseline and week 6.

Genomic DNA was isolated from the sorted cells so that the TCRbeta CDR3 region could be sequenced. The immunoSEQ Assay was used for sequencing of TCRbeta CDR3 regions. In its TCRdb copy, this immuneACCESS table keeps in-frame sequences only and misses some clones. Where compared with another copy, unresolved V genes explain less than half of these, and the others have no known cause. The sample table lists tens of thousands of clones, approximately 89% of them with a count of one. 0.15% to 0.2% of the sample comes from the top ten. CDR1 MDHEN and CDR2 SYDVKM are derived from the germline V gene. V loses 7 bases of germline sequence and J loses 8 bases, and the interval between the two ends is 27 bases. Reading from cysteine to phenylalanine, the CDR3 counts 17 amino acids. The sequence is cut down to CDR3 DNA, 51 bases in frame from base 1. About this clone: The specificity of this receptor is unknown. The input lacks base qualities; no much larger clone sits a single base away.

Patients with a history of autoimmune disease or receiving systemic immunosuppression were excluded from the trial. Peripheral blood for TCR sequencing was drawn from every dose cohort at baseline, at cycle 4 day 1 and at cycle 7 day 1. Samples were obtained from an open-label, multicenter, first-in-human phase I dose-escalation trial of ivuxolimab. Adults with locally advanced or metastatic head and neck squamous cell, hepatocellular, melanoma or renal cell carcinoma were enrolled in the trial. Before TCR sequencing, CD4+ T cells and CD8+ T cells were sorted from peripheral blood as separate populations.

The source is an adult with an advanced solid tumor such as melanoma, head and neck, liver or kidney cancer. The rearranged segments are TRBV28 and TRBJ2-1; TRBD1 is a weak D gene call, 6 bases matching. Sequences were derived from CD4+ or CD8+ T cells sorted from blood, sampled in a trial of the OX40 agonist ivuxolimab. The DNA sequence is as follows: TGTGCCAGCACCGGTCACTCCAGGGAAGGGGGTATCGATGAGCAGTTCTTC. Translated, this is CASTGHSREGGIDEQFF.